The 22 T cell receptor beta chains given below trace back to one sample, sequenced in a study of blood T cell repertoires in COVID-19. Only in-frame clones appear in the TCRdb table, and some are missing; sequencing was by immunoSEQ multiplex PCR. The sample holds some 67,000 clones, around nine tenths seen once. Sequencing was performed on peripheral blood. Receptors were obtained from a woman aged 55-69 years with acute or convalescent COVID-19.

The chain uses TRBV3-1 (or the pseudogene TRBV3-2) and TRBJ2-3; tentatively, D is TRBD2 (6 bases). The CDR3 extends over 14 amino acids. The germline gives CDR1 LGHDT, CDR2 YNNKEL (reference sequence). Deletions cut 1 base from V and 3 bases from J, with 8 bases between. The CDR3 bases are TGTGCCAGCAGCCAAGTCGGGGGAACAGATACGCAGTATTTT. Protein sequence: CASSQVGGTDTQYF.

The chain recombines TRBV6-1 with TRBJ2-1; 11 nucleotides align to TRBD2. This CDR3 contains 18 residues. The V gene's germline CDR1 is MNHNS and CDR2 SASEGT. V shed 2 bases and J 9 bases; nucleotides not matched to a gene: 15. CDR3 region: CASSEPHNSGGAFGEQFF. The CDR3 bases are TGTGCCAGCAGTGAACCCCACAATAGCGGGGGGGCTTTTGGTGAGCAGTTCTTC.

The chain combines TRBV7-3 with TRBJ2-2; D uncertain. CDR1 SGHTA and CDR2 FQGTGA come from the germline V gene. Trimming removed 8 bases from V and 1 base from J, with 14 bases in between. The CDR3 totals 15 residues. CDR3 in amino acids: CASLQQVLNTGELFF. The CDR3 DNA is TGTGCCAGCCTTCAGCAGGTGCTGAACACCGGGGAGCTGTTTTTT.

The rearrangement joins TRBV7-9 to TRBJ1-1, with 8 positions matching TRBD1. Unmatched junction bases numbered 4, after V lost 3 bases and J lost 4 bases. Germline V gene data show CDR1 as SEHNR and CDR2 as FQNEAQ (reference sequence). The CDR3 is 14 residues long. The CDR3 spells CASSFQGASTEAFF. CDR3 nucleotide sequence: TGTGCCAGCAGCTTCCAGGGGGCCTCCACTGAAGCTTTCTTT.

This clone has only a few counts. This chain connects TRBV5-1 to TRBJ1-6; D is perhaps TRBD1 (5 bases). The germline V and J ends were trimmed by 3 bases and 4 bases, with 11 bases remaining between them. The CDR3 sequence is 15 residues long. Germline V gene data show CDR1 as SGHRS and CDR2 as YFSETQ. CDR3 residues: CASSSRDFYNSPLHF. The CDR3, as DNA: TGCGCCAGCAGCTCCAGGGATTTTTATAATTCACCCCTCCACTTT.

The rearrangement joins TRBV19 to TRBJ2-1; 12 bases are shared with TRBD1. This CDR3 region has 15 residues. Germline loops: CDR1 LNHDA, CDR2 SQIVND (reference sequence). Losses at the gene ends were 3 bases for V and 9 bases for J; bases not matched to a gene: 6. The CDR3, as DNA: TGTGCCAGTAGTATGATGGGACAGGGGGCAAGTGAGCAGTTCTTC. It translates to CASSMMGQGASEQFF.

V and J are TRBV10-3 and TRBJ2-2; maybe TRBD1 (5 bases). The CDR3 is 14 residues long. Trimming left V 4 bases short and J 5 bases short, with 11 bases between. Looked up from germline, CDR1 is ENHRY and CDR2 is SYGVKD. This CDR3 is CAISVGHQTGELFF. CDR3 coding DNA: TGTGCCATCAGTGTAGGACACCAAACCGGGGAGCTGTTTTTT.

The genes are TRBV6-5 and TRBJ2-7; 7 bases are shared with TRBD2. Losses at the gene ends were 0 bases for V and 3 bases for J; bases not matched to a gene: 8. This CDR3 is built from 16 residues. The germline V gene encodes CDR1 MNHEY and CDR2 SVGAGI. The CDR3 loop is CASSYSRTSGYYEQYV. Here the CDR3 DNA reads TGTGCCAGCAGTTACTCCAGGACTAGTGGGTACTACGAGCAGTACGTC.

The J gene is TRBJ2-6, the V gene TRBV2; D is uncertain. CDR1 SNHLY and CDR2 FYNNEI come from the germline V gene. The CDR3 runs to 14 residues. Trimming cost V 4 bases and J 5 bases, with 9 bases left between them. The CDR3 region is CASSGGVRANVLTF. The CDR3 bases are TGTGCCAGCAGTGGAGGCGTCCGGGCCAACGTCCTGACTTTC.

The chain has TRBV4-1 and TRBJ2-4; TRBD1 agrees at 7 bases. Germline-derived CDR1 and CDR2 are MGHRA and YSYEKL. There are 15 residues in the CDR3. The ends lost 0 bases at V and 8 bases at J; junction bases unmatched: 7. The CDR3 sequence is CASSQELAQGDIQYF. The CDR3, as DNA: TGCGCCAGCAGCCAAGAGCTAGCTCAGGGGGACATTCAGTACTTC.

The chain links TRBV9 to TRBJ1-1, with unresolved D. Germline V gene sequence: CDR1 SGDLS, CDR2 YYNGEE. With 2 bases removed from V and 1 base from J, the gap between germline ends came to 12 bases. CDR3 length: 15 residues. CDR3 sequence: CASSVSGVGNTEAFF. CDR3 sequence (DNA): TGTGCCAGCAGCGTCTCCGGGGTTGGGAACACTGAAGCTTTCTTT.

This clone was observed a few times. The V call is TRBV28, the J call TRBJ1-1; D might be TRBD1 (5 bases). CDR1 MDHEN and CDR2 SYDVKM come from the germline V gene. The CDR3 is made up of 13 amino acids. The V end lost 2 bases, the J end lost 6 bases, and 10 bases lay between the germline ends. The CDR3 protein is CASSLVDKAEAFF. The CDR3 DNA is TGTGCCAGCAGTTTAGTGGACAAAGCTGAAGCTTTCTTT.

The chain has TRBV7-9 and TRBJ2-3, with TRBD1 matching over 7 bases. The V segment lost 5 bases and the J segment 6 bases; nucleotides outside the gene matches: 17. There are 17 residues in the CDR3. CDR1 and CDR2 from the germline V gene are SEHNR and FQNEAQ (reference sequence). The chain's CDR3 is CASSQSDDRDARDTQYF. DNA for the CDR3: TGTGCCAGCAGCCAGTCCGACGACAGGGACGCACGGGATACGCAGTATTTT.

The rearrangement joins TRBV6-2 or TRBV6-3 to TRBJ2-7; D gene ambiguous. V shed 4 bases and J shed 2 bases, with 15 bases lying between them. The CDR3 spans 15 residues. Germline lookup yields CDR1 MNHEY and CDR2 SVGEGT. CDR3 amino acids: CASSSYSRLPYEQYV. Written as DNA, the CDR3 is TGTGCCAGCAGTTCCTATAGCCGTCTCCCCTACGAGCAGTACGTC.

The CDR3: CAWTRTSGTETQYF. The DNA of the CDR3 is TGTGCCTGGACTAGGACTAGCGGGACCGAGACCCAGTACTTC. V is TRBV30 and J is TRBJ2-5; 12 bases line up with TRBD2. CDR3 length: 14 amino acids. V lost 4 bases and J lost 5; bases outside the gene matches: 5. Germline loops: CDR1 GTSNPN, CDR2 SVGIG (reference sequence).

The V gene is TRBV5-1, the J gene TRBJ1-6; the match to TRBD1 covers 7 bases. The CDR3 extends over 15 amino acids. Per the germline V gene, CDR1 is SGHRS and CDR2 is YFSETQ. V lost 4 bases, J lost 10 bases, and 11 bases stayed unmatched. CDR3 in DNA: TGCGCCAGCAGCACCTTCCCAGGGGGTGGCTCACCCCTCCACTTT. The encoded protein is CASSTFPGGGSPLHF.

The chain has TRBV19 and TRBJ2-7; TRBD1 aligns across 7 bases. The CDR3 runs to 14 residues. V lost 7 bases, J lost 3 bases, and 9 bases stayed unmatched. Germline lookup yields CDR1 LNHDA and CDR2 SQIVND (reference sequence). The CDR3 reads CASITTDRDYEQYV. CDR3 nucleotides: TGTGCCAGTATCACCACTGACAGGGACTACGAGCAGTACGTC.

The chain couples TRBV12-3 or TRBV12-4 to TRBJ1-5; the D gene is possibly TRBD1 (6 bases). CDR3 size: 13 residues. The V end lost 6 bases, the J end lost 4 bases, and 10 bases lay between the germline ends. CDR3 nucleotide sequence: TGTGCCAGCAGAGAGGACAGAAATCAGCCCCAGCATTTT. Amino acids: CASREDRNQPQHF.

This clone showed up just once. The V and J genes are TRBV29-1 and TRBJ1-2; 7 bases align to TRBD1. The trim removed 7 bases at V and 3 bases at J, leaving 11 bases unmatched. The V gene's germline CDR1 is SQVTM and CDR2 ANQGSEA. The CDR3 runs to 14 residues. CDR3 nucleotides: TGCAGCGCCGGACAGGCTTCTTTGGACTATGGCTACACCTTC. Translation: CSAGQASLDYGYTF. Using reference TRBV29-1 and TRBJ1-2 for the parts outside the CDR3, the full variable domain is SAVISQKPSRDICQRGTSLTIQCQVDSQVTMMFWYRQQPGQSLTLIATANQGSEATYESGFVIDKFPISRPNLTFSTLTVSNMSPEDSSIYLCSAGQASLDYGYTFGSGTRLTVV.

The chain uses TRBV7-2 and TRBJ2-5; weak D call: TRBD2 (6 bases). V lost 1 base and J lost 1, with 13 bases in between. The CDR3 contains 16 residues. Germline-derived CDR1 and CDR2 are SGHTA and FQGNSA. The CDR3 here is CASSLVGYGGQETQYF. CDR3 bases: TGTGCCAGCAGCTTAGTGGGGTACGGGGGCCAAGAGACCCAGTACTTC.

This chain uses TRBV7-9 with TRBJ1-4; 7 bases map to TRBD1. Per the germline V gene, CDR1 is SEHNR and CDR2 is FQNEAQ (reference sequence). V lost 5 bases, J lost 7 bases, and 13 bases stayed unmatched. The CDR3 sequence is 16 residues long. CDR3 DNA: TGTGCCAGCAGCCGGACAGGCGGAAGGGGGGTTGAAAAACTGTTTTTT. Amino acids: CASSRTGGRGVEKLFF.

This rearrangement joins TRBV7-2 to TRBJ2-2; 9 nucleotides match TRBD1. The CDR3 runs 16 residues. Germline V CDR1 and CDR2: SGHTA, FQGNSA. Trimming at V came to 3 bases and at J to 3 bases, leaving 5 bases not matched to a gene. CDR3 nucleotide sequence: TGTGCCAGCAGCTTCACAGGGGGCGCGGACACCGGGGAGCTGTTTTTT. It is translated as CASSFTGGADTGELFF. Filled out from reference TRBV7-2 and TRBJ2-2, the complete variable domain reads GAGVSQSPSNKVTEKGKDVELRCDPISGHTALYWYRQSLGQGLEFLIYFQGNSAPDKSGLPSDRFSAERTGGSVSTLTIQRTQQEDSAVYLCASSFTGGADTGELFFGEGSRLTVL.